The 22 T cell receptor beta chains listed next were all sequenced from one sample in a study of blood T cells in healthy people across ages. Together with a sample-barcoded 5' primer, a J-beta primer mix was included in a second PCR lasting 7 to 11 cycles. TCRdb ran MiXCR on the 5' RACE reads and lists one entry per CDR3 protein. The sample carries roughly 680,000 distinct CDR3 sequences, more than 45% recorded once. Sequenced sample: blood. The receptors were sampled from a woman of 80 years or more in good health.

The chain has TRBV25-1 and TRBJ2-3; D unresolved. V lost 6 bases to trimming and J lost 4 bases, with 11 bases between them. The CDR3 has 13 residues. The germline V gene has CDR1 MGHDK and CDR2 SYGVNS. CDR3 sequence: CASRPYGPDTQYF. For the CDR3, the DNA is TGTGCCAGCAGACCCTATGGGCCAGATACGCAGTATTTT.

This clonotype has a count of ten or more. The rearrangement links TRBV6-6 to TRBJ2-2, with 7 bases matching TRBD2. This CDR3 contains 17 residues. Germline lookup yields CDR1 MNHNY and CDR2 SVGAGI (reference sequence). V trimming: 4 bases; J trimming: 5 bases; junction bases outside the gene matches: 13. This CDR3 reads CASSSLDSLALTGELFF. The CDR3 bases are TGTGCCAGCAGTTCCCTGGACTCACTAGCGCTGACCGGGGAGCTGTTTTTT.

V gene TRBV4-1 combines with J gene TRBJ2-1; D perhaps matches TRBD2 (5 bases). Germline assignment: CDR1 MGHRA and CDR2 YSYEKL. The CDR3 spans 16 residues. Trimming cost V 3 bases and J 6 bases, with 18 bases left between them. CDR3 protein: CASSQYSLAASNEQFF. CDR3 bases: TGCGCCAGCAGCCAGTATAGTCTAGCTGCGTCCAATGAGCAGTTCTTC.

V and J are TRBV6-5 and TRBJ2-1; unclear D gene. Near its end, the DNA agrees better with TRBJ2-7, so the J call may be wrong. The CDR3 has 14 residues. Germline CDR1 reads MNHEY; CDR2 reads SVGAGI. CDR3 loop: CASSEPNLNNEQYF. In DNA, the CDR3 is TGTGCCAGCAGTGAGCCTAACTTAAACAATGAGCAGTACTTC.

Comments on this clonotype: A much larger clone differs from this one at a single base, so this may be a read error. J is TRBJ2-1 and V is TRBV7-8; 9 positions agree with TRBD2. V lost 0 bases to trimming and J lost 10 bases; unmatched junction nucleotides: 10. The germline V gene has CDR1 SGHVS and CDR2 FQNEAQ. The CDR3 spans 16 residues. The CDR3 reads CASSLAELAGSYEQFF. In DNA form, the CDR3 reads TGTGCCAGCAGCTTAGCCGAACTAGCGGGCTCCTACGAGCAGTTCTTC.

This chain joins TRBV4-1 and TRBJ2-5; D might be TRBD2 (5 bases). This CDR3 contains 14 residues. V shed 3 bases and J shed 2 bases, with 10 bases lying between them. The germline V gene has CDR1 MGHRA and CDR2 YSYEKL. CDR3 DNA sequence: TGCGCCAGCAGCCATCGAGGGCAGCAAGAGACCCAGTACTTC. It specifies CASSHRGQQETQYF.

CDR3 protein: CASSQVTGIVSPLHF. The CDR3 DNA sequence: TGTGCCAGCAGCCAAGTTACTGGGATAGTTTCACCCCTCCACTTT. This chain links TRBV4-2 with TRBJ1-6; D is unclear. This CDR3 region has 15 residues. The V end lost 1 base, the J end lost 9 bases, and 13 bases lay between the germline ends. The germline V gene encodes CDR1 LGHNA and CDR2 YNFKEQ.

The CDR3 sequence: CASSPWTGDGKNIQYF. CDR3 DNA: TGTGCCAGCAGTCCCTGGACAGGGGATGGGAAAAACATTCAGTACTTC. The chain combines TRBV6-6 with TRBJ2-5, with 9 bases identical to TRBD1. The J call may be mistaken, given a closer DNA end match to TRBJ2-4. This CDR3 is 16 amino acids long. Germline CDR1 reads MNHNY; CDR2 reads SVGAGI (reference sequence).

Concerning this clonotype itself: With a much larger clone just one base away, this may be a read error. The chain links TRBV11-2 to TRBJ2-1; tentatively, D is TRBD2 (5 bases). The end of the DNA is better explained by TRBJ2-7, so the J call may be wrong. The CDR3 spans 18 residues. CDR1 and CDR2 (germline): SGHAT, FQNNGV. CDR3 loop: CASSLDRTELRTYNEQYF. The CDR3 coding sequence is TGTGCCAGCAGCTTAGATAGGACTGAACTAAGAACCTACAATGAGCAGTACTTC.

This clonotype was found a few times. The chain couples TRBV28 to TRBJ2-5; D is perhaps TRBD2 (5 bases). The CDR3 totals 14 residues. CDR1 is MDHEN and CDR2 is SYDVKM in the germline V gene. Trimming removed 3 bases from V and 4 bases from J, with 12 bases in between. The CDR3 region has the DNA TGTGCCAGCAGTTTTAGTGGCGGAGGAGAGACCCAGTACTTC. This sequence encodes CASSFSGGGETQYF.

As regards this clonotype: This may be a read error: a much more frequent sequence differs by one nucleotide. This sequence joins TRBV6-5 and TRBJ2-7, with no clear D. This CDR3 comprises 13 residues. Germline CDR1 reads MNHEY; CDR2 reads SVGAGI. The V end was cut by 5 bases, the J end by 6 bases, with 14 bases between. The CDR3 is CASSDTNTGEQYF. For the CDR3, the DNA is TGTGCCAGCAGTGACACCAACACGGGCGAGCAGTACTTC.

The chain uses TRBV6-5 and TRBJ1-4; D perhaps matches TRBD1 (5 bases). Germline CDR1 and CDR2: MNHEY and SVGAGI. Trimming cost V 0 bases and J 8 bases, with 16 bases left between them. The CDR3 is 16 residues long. Here the CDR3 reads CASSYSREGGTEKLFF. The CDR3 DNA is TGTGCCAGCAGTTACTCTCGGGAGGGAGGGACGGAAAAACTGTTTTTT.

In the case of this clonotype: One end of the junction is discordant with germline, which a read error may explain. This CDR3 reads CASRGTGGPYGYIF. The CDR3 DNA follows: TGTGCCAGCAGAGGTACAGGGGGCCCCTATGGCTACATCTTC. The chain carries TRBV25-1 and TRBJ1-2, with 9 bases matching TRBD1. Germline loops: CDR1 MGHDK, CDR2 SYGVNS. This CDR3 spans 14 amino acids.

A word on this clonotype: A much larger clonotype is one base distant, so this may be a read error. The V and J genes are TRBV20-1 and TRBJ2-1; maybe TRBD1 (6 bases). V gave up 3 bases and J gave up 8 bases, with 17 bases separating them. The CDR3 sequence is 14 residues long. The germline V gene encodes CDR1 DFQATT and CDR2 SNEGSKA (reference sequence). This CDR3 reads CSASGGPRGDEQFF. The DNA for the CDR3 is TGCAGTGCTAGTGGGGGTCCCAGGGGAGATGAGCAGTTCTTC.

This clonotype appeared a few times. J is TRBJ2-4 and V is TRBV11-2, with TRBD1 as a possible D gene (6 bases). The germline V and J ends were trimmed by 5 bases and 2 bases, with 10 bases remaining between them. Germline V gives CDR1 SGHAT, CDR2 FQNNGV. CDR3 length: 14 amino acids. Here the CDR3 DNA reads TGTGCCAGCAGCAGAGGGGGACCCAAAAACATTCAGTACTTC. This sequence encodes CASSRGGPKNIQYF.

This clonotype came up a few times. This chain connects TRBV28 to TRBJ2-4; D ambiguous. Matching the DNA end better, TRBJ2-7 makes the J call doubtful. From germline, CDR1 is MDHEN and CDR2 SYDVKM. The length of the CDR3 is 11 residues. CDR3 in amino acids: CASSSLDEQYF. The DNA of the CDR3 is TGTGCCAGCAGTTCTCTCGACGAGCAGTACTTC.

The rearrangement joins TRBV4-2 to TRBJ2-7; D possibly corresponds to TRBD2 (6 bases). The J call is uncertain, as TRBJ2-5 better fits the DNA end. The CDR3 runs to 14 residues. The germline gives CDR1 LGHNA, CDR2 YNFKEQ. The CDR3, as DNA: TGTGCCAGCAGCCAAGTGGGGGGAGCGGAGACCCAGTACTTC. It translates to CASSQVGGAETQYF.

This clonotype was counted only a few times. This clone may be a read error of a much larger clone one base away. The rearrangement uses TRBV7-9 and TRBJ2-7; D ambiguous. Germline V gives CDR1 SEHNR, CDR2 FQNEAQ (reference sequence). The CDR3 runs to 12 residues. V lost 5 bases, J lost 7 bases, and 12 bases lay in between. The CDR3 is CASSRFVNEQYF. CDR3 DNA: TGTGCCAGCAGCCGATTCGTCAATGAGCAGTACTTC.

This clonotype was picked up a small number of times. The chain couples TRBV10-3 to TRBJ1-2; 7 nucleotides match TRBD1. CDR3 length equals 13 residues. Germline V gives CDR1 ENHRY, CDR2 SYGVKD. Trimming removed 4 bases from V and 4 bases from J; junction bases left unmatched: 3. The CDR3 region has the DNA TGTGCCATCAGTGCGCAGGGGGGCTATGGCTACACCTTC. Translation gives CAISAQGGYGYTF.

CDR3 sequence reads: CASRGQGAGGNQPQHF. CDR3 DNA: TGTGCCAGCAGGGGACAGGGGGCCGGGGGCAATCAGCCCCAGCATTTT. J is TRBJ1-5 and V is TRBV2, with 12 bases aligning to TRBD1. The CDR3 runs to 16 residues. Germline V CDR1 and CDR2: SNHLY, FYNNEI. With V trimmed by 6 bases and J by 2 bases, 5 bases remained unmatched.

The chain joins TRBV20-1 to TRBJ2-1, with D perhaps matching TRBD1 (5 bases). Germline V CDR1 and CDR2: DFQATT, SNEGSKA (reference sequence). Trimming took off 2 bases at V and 7 bases at J, with 15 bases between the two ends. The CDR3 covers 14 residues. The CDR3 sequence: CSARSETEENEQFF. CDR3 DNA sequence: TGCAGTGCTAGATCCGAGACAGAGGAGAATGAGCAGTTCTTC.

This clonotype was observed at least ten times. V and J are TRBV20-1 and TRBJ2-7; 7 bases map to TRBD2. V trimming: 5 bases; J trimming: 3 bases; junction bases outside the gene matches: 19. The CDR3 runs to 17 residues. Germline CDR1 DFQATT, CDR2 SNEGSKA (reference sequence). The CDR3, as DNA: TGCAGTGCTTTCCGGACTAGTAGGCGGGGACTACTCTACGAGCAGTACTTC. Residues: CSAFRTSRRGLLYEQYF.